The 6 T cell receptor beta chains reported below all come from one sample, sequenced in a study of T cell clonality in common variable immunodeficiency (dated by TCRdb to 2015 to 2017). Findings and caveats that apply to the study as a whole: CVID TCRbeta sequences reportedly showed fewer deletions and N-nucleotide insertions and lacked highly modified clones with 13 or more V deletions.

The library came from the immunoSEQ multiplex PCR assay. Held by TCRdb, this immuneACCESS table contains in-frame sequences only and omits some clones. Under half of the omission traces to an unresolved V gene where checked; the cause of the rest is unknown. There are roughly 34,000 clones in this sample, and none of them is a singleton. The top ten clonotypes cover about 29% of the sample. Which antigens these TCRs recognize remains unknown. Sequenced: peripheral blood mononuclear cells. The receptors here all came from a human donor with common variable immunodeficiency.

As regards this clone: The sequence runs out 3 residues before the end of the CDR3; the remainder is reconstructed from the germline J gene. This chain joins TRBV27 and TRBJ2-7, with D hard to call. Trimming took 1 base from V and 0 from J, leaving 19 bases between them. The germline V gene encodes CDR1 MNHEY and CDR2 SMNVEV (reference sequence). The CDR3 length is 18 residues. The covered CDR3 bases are TGTGCCAGCAGTTTATTTAGCCCTCGAGAGGTATTCTCCTACGAG. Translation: CASSLFSPREVFSYE. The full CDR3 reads CASSLFSPREVFSYEQYF.

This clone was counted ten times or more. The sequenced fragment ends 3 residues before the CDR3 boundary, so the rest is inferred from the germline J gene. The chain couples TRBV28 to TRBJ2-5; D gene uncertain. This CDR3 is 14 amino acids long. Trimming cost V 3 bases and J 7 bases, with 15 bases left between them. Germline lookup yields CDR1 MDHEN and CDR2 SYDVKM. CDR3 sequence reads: CASSFRSVVGTQYF. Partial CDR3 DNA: TGTGCCAGCAGTTTCAGGTCGGTTGTCGGGACC.

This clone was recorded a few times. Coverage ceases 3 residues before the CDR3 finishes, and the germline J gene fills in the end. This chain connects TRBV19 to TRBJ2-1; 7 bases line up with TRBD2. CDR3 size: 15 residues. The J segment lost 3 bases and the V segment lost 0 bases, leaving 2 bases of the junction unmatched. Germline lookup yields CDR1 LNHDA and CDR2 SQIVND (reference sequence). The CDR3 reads CASSIDLADYNEQFF. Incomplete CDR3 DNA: TGTGCCAGTAGTATAGACCTAGCGGACTACAATGAG.

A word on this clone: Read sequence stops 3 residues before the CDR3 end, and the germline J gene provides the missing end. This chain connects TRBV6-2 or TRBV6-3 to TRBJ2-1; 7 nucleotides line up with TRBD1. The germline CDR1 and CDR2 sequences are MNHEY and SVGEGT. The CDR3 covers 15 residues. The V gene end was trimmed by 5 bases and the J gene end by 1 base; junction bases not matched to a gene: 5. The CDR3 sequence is CASSPRDRSYNEQFF. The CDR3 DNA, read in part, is TGTGCCAGCAGTCCCCGGGACAGATCCTACAATGAG.

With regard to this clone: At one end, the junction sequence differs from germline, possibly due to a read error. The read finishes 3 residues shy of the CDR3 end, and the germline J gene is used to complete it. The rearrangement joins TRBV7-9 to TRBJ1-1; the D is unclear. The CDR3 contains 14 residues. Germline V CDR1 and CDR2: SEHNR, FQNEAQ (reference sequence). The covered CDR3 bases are TGTGCCAACAGCTTAGTTAGCAGGAACACTGAA. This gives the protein CANSLVSRNTE. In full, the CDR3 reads CANSLVSRNTEAFF.

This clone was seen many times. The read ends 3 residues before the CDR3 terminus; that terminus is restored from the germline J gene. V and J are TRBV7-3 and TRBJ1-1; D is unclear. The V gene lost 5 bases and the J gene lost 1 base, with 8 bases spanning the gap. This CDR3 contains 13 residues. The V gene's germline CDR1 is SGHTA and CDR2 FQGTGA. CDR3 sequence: CASSATANTEAFF. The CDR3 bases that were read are TGTGCCAGCAGCGCCACAGCGAACACTGAA.